Reported below is one T cell receptor (beta chain). Its cognate antigen has yet to be identified. Within one base of it there is no much larger clone, and no base qualities were kept. This sample was taken from a study of T cell repertoires in MIS-A myocarditis (dated by TCRdb to between 2022 and 2023). The QIAamp DNA FFPE kit was used to extract genomic DNA from formalin-fixed paraffin-embedded autopsy tissue. TCRbeta CDR3 regions were amplified by the immunoSEQ bias-controlled multiplex PCR and were subjected to high-throughput sequencing. Regarding the original processing steps: CDR3 sequences were collapsed and filtered with the immunoSEQ vendor pipeline, and the abundance and frequency of each unique TCRbeta CDR3 were thereby quantified. Dominant CDR3 amino acid sequences were clustered with SARS-CoV-2-specific ImmuneCODE TCRbeta sequences by CD-HIT at a 90% global sequence identity threshold. Clones were classed as hyperexpanded at frequencies of 0.1 to 1 and as large at frequencies of 0.01 to 0.1. The CDR3 amino acid sequences and the V and J gene assignments of the dominant clones were confirmed with MiXCR. The R stringdist package was used to calculate Levenshtein distances between the patient clonotypes and the ImmuneCODE hits. TCRdb mirrors the immuneACCESS table, restricted to in-frame sequences. Some clones are absent from its copies; in checked studies, under half trace to an unresolved V gene, and the reason for the others is unknown. The D gene and trimming were derived from the DNA, and the V and J assignments and clone size from that table. Here the sample has around 6,100 clones; nearly 80% occur a single time. The ten most abundant clones make up roughly 19% of the sample.

In the germline V gene (reference sequence), CDR1 corresponds to SEHNR and CDR2 to FQNEAQ. V sheds 5 bases and J sheds 11 bases, leaving 13 bases between their ends. The CDR3 holds 13 amino acids from the cysteine to the phenylalanine. Left in the record is the CDR3 DNA by itself, 39 bases read in frame from the first base. The TCR comes from a man younger than 35 with fulminant myocarditis from multisystem inflammatory syndrome in adults (MIS-A) after COVID-19. Sequencing was carried out using right inferior lung lobe tissue obtained at autopsy. The chain links TRBV7-9 with TRBJ1-6; the D gene identity is not certain. Here is the DNA: TGTGCCAGCAGCCATGAAGACAAACCACCCCTCCACTTT. Protein translation: CASSHEDKPPLHF.